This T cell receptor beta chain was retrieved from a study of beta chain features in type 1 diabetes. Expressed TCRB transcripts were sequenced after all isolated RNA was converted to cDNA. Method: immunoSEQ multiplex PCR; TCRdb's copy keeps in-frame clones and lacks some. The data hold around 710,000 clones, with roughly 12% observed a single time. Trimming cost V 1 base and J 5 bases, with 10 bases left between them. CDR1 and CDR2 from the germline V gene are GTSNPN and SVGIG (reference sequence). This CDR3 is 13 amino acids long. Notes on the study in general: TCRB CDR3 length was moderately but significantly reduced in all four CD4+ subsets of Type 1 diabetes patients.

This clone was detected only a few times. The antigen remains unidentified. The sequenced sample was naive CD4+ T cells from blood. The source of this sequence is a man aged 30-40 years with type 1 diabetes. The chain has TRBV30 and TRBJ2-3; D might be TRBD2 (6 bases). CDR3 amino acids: CAWSGLVQDTQYF. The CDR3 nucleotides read TGTGCCTGGAGTGGACTAGTTCAAGATACGCAGTATTTT.